This TCR beta chain was profiled in a study of chemoradiotherapy in HPV16-positive cancers. Findings of the study overall: In HPV16-positive patients, HPV-responsive T-cell expansion tracked better recurrence-free survival. Candidate HPV-specific clones and E7-related TCR motifs grew in tumor during treatment. Only two HPV16-positive patients supplied the functional HPV-specificity definition.

Repertoires were sampled repeatedly during chemoradiotherapy. Unmatched junction bases numbered 6, after V lost 0 bases and J lost 5 bases. Germline V gives CDR1 SGHTS, CDR2 YDEGEE. The CDR3 runs 16 residues. Generated by immunoSEQ multiplex PCR, the TCRdb table keeps only in-frame clones and is missing some. The sample shows under 20,000 clones, more than 80% of them seen only once. In this sample, this clone turned up once. The antigen is undetermined. This TCR was recovered from a human donor with HPV-associated anogenital cancer. This material consisted of blood, taken from a patient who underwent chemoradiotherapy. V gene TRBV5-8 combines with J gene TRBJ2-3; 10 nucleotides align to TRBD1. The CDR3 DNA follows: TGTGCCAGCAGCTTGGGGATCGGACAGGGGGGAGATACGCAGTATTTT. Its translation is CASSLGIGQGGDTQYF. The variable domain in full, completed from reference TRBV5-8 and TRBJ2-3, reads EAGVTQSPTHLIKTRGQQATLRCSPISGHTSVYWYQQALGLGLQFLLWYDEGEERNRGNFPPRFSGRQFPNYSSELNVNALELEDSALYLCASSLGIGQGGDTQYFGPGTRLTVL.